The subject of this entry is one T cell receptor beta chain. Germline CDR1 and CDR2: MNHEY and SVGAGI. V shed 8 bases and J shed 4 bases, with 14 bases lying between them. The CDR3 covers 13 residues. The data originate from a study of blood T cell repertoires in COVID-19. Study overall: In each case, the material was cDNA or gDNA derived from T cells, B-cell-depleted T cells, or PBMCs.

The assay was immunoSEQ multiplex PCR, and TCRdb's table has in-frame clones only and misses some. The data show around 230,000 clones, less than 90% seen once. The sequence was collected from a woman aged 30 to 39 who had recovered from COVID-19. The chain recombines TRBV6-5 with TRBJ1-2; D may be TRBD1 (6 bases). The sample was PBMCs or T cells enriched from blood (not recorded which). CDR3: CASCQDSSYGYTF. The CDR3 DNA reads as TGTGCCAGCTGCCAGGACAGCTCCTATGGCTACACCTTC.